The 8 T cell receptor beta chains presented below share a single source sample, sequenced in a study of T-cell reconstitution after alpha-beta-depleted transplantation in children. Preparation of the TCRbeta library involved a method that used unique molecular identifiers. TCRdb independently ran MiXCR on the PCR reads; one entry per CDR3 protein. The table has about 78,000 distinct CDR3 sequences, roughly 13% seen once. Here the sequenced sample was PBMCs, mostly from graft donor cells, taken 180 days after TCRalphabeta/CD19-depleted stem cell transplant. These receptors all stem from a male patient aged 2 to 10 who had a stem cell transplant for acute lymphoblastic leukemia, so the T cells may come from the graft donor.

The chain is built from TRBV15 and TRBJ2-7; no reliable D call. The V end was cut by 1 base, the J end by 1 base, with 8 bases between. Germline lookup yields CDR1 LNHNV and CDR2 YYDKDF (reference sequence). The length of the CDR3 is 14 residues. The CDR3 protein is CATSRVDGSYEQYF. DNA for the CDR3: TGTGCCACCAGCAGAGTGGACGGATCCTACGAGCAGTACTTC.

V and J are TRBV4-3 and TRBJ2-6; D unresolved. V was cut by 4 bases and J by 0 bases, with 16 bases left in between. CDR1 and CDR2 from the germline V gene are LGHNA and YSLEER. The CDR3 is made up of 18 amino acids. CDR3 amino acids: CASSLLTFTGSGANVLTF. As DNA, the CDR3 is TGCGCCAGCAGCCTCCTAACCTTTACGGGCTCTGGGGCCAACGTCCTGACTTTC.

This clonotype was seen repeatedly, ten times or more. The chain has TRBV7-9 and TRBJ2-5; D may be TRBD1 (6 bases). The germline V gene encodes CDR1 SEHNR and CDR2 FQNEAQ (reference sequence). The V and J ends lost 6 bases and 2 bases respectively, with 13 bases between them. There are 14 residues in the CDR3. DNA of the CDR3: TGTGCCAGCAGACATACAAGGGGGCAAGAGACCCAGTACTTC. Protein product: CASRHTRGQETQYF.

The V and J genes are TRBV29-1 and TRBJ2-7, with 9 bases fitting TRBD2. There are 14 residues in the CDR3. CDR1 and CDR2 (germline): SQVTM, ANQGSEA. V gave up 7 bases and J gave up 6 bases; unmatched junction bases: 13. CDR3 coding DNA: TGCAGCGCGATACTAGCGGGTCCCTGGATCGAGCAGTACTTC. Its translation is CSAILAGPWIEQYF.

This clonotype was picked up a small number of times. This sequence joins TRBV20-1 and TRBJ1-4, with D hard to call. The germline CDR1 and CDR2 sequences are DFQATT and SNEGSKA (reference sequence). CDR3 size: 14 residues. Trimming took 0 bases from V and 8 from J, leaving 13 bases between them. The CDR3 loop reads CSARDGNTREKLFF. The CDR3 DNA follows: TGCAGTGCTAGAGACGGCAACACAAGAGAAAAACTGTTTTTT.

Concerning this clonotype itself: A read error may account for a junction end that differs from germline. J is TRBJ2-5 and V is TRBV27; D perhaps matches TRBD1 (5 bases). The germline V gene has CDR1 MNHEY and CDR2 SMNVEV (reference sequence). The CDR3 contains 15 residues. In nucleotides, the CDR3 is TGTGCCAGCAGTTCCCTTCGACAGAAACAAGAGATCCAGTACTTC. Amino acid sequence: CASSSLRQKQEIQYF.

This clonotype was seen a handful of times. The rearrangement uses TRBV20-1 and TRBJ1-2; 8 bases are shared with TRBD1. The germline V gene encodes CDR1 DFQATT and CDR2 SNEGSKA (reference sequence). The CDR3 is 12 amino acids. Losses at the gene ends were 4 bases for V and 8 bases for J; bases not matched to a gene: 6. In DNA form, the CDR3 reads TGCAGTGCTACGGGACAGGAGGAAGGCTACACCTTC. Translated: CSATGQEEGYTF.

The rearrangement uses TRBV20-1 and TRBJ2-7; 8 bases line up with TRBD1. The V gene's germline CDR1 is DFQATT and CDR2 SNEGSKA (reference sequence). After removal of 6 bases from V and 2 bases from J, the junction contained 6 bases not matched to a gene. The CDR3 is 13 amino acids. The CDR3 coding sequence is TGCAGTGCCCGGACAGGGCCCACCTACGAGCAGTACTTC. Translated: CSARTGPTYEQYF.